This is a list of T cell receptor beta chains from one sample in a study of blood T cell repertoires in COVID-19. Only in-frame clones appear in the TCRdb table, and some are missing; sequencing was by immunoSEQ multiplex PCR. The data contain around 190,000 clones, around three quarters of them singletons. Input material: peripheral blood. The receptors were sampled from a man in his 70s with active or convalescent COVID-19. CDR3s include the opening cysteine and the closing phenylalanine or tryptophan. The D gene is left open where the match is weak. Clone size, where shown, is once, few, many, or a class for clones that have expanded.

j_call | d_call | clone_size | v_call | cdr3_nt | cdr3_aa
TRBJ1-1 | TRBD1 | - | TRBV6-5 | TGTGCCAGCAGTTACAAGAGGAGGACAGGGGACGCTTTCTTT | CASSYKRRTGDAFF
TRBJ1-2 | TRBD1 | - | TRBV3-1/TRBV3-2 | TGTGCCAGCAGCTTCGACAGGGCTAGGTATGGCTACACCTTC | CASSFDRARYGYTF
TRBJ2-5 | - | - | TRBV29-1 | TGCAGCGTTGTGTTGGCAGGGAGGGAGACCCAGTACTTC | CSVVLAGRETQYF
TRBJ1-1 | - | - | TRBV6-5 | TGCGCCAGCTACGTCGGGGGTTCGAACACTGAAGCTTTCTTT | CASYVGGSNTEAFF
TRBJ1-2 | TRBD1 | once | TRBV2 | TGTGCCAGAGGGCCCGGGACAGGGGGCTATGGCTACACCTTC | CARGPGTGGYGYTF
TRBJ2-7 | - | - | TRBV10-3 | TGTGCCATCAGTGAACAGGTGGGCTCCTACGAGCAGTACTTC | CAISEQVGSYEQYF
TRBJ1-6 | TRBD1 | - | TRBV19 | TGTGCCAGTAGTATAAGCGGACAGGGGAATTCACCCCTCCACTTT | CASSISGQGNSPLHF
TRBJ1-2 | - | - | TRBV6-5 | TGTGCCAGCAGCCAAACTCGGGGGATCTATGGCTACACCTTC | CASSQTRGIYGYTF
TRBJ2-1 | TRBD2 | - | TRBV27 | TGTGCCAGCAGTTCTCTAGCGGGAGGTCACAATGAGCAGTTCTTC | CASSSLAGGHNEQFF
TRBJ1-5 | TRBD1 | - | TRBV18 | TGTGCCAGCTCACCACCTGGAGACAGGGGAAGGCAGCCCCAGCATTTT | CASSPPGDRGRQPQHF
TRBJ1-1 | - | few | TRBV5-4 | TGTGCCAGCAGCTTGGTGGACCTGGGGGGCACTGAAGCTTTCTTT | CASSLVDLGGTEAFF
TRBJ1-4 | TRBD1 | - | TRBV4-3 | TGCGCCAGCAGCCAAGCGCAAACAGGGGCCATAACTAATGAAAAACTATTTTTT | CASSQAQTGAITNEKLFF
TRBJ2-5 | - | - | TRBV24-1 | TGTGCCACCAGTGATTTGCGGGCAGGGGTAGAGACCCAGTACTTC | CATSDLRAGVETQYF
TRBJ1-2 | TRBD1 | - | TRBV7-9 | TGTGCCAGCAGCTTTGGGCAGGGGGCTAACTATGGCTACACCTTC | CASSFGQGANYGYTF
TRBJ1-1 | TRBD1 | - | TRBV6-2/TRBV6-3 | TGTGCCAGCAGTTATAACCGTGACAGGGGGTTAAACACTGAAGCTTTCTTT | CASSYNRDRGLNTEAFF
TRBJ2-6 | TRBD2 | - | TRBV7-9 | TGTGCCAGCAGCGGGACTAGCGGGATGTATGGGGCCAACGTCCTGACTTTC | CASSGTSGMYGANVLTF
TRBJ2-3 | TRBD1 | - | TRBV2 | TGTGCCAGCTTGACAGGGGGTGGTACAGATACGCAGTATTTT | CASLTGGGTDTQYF
TRBJ2-2 | - | - | TRBV12-5 | TGTGCTAGTGGTCTACCCCCGGGATCGAACACCGGGGAGCTGTTTTTT | CASGLPPGSNTGELFF